This entry lists 24 T cell receptor beta chains sequenced from one sample in a study of CD8 T cells in ankylosing spondylitis. TCRdb recomputed calls from the 5' RACE reads with MiXCR, one row per CDR3 protein. The sample has approximately 100,000 distinct CDR3 sequences, roughly 8.3% seen once. Material: blood, either unsorted or a sorted T cell fraction (not recorded which). The receptor set was obtained from a male donor with ankylosing spondylitis or in good health (not recorded which).

This clonotype was seen a handful of times. The chain couples TRBV3-1 to TRBJ1-6; D ambiguous. Trimming shortened V by 7 bases and J by 8 bases, and 15 bases separated the two germline ends. CDR3 length: 14 residues. CDR1 LGHDT and CDR2 YNNKEL come from the germline V gene (reference sequence). CDR3 nucleotide sequence: TGTGCCAGCACCATTTCAGCCTCCTATTCACCCCTCCACTTT. Translation: CASTISASYSPLHF.

This clonotype was recorded many times. The chain joins TRBV27 to TRBJ2-7; D might be TRBD1 (6 bases). Germline V gives CDR1 MNHEY, CDR2 SMNVEV (reference sequence). The V and J ends lost 7 bases and 5 bases respectively, with 12 bases between them. The CDR3 runs to 12 residues. CDR3 nucleotide sequence: TGTGCCAGCAAACCACAGGGCCACGAGCAGTACTTC. Residues: CASKPQGHEQYF.

This clonotype came up many times. The genes are TRBV5-6 and TRBJ2-7; D ambiguous. The CDR3 is 13 residues long. Trimming stripped 0 bases from V and 2 bases from J, with 6 bases between. CDR1 SGHDT and CDR2 YYEEEE come from the germline V gene. The CDR3 reads CASSLGGPYEQYF. The CDR3 coding sequence is TGTGCCAGCAGCTTGGGCGGACCCTACGAGCAGTACTTC.

The chain combines TRBV12-3 or TRBV12-4 with TRBJ2-2, with D unclear. The CDR3 consists of 15 residues. V shed 3 bases and J shed 3 bases, with 11 bases lying between them. The CDR3 loop reads CASSFRRSDTGELFF. DNA for the CDR3: TGTGCCAGCAGTTTTCGGCGCTCGGACACCGGGGAGCTGTTTTTT.

This chain joins TRBV9 and TRBJ1-5; TRBD1 might be the D (5 bases). Trimming removed 0 bases at V and 6 bases at J, with 10 bases between. In germline, CDR1 is SGDLS, CDR2 YYNGEE. The CDR3 totals 14 residues. The CDR3 protein is CASSVGWGSQPQHF. CDR3 sequence (DNA): TGTGCCAGCAGCGTAGGTTGGGGGAGTCAGCCCCAGCATTTT.

This clonotype was counted a few times. J is TRBJ2-3 and V is TRBV24-1; perhaps TRBD1 as D (6 bases). V shed 2 bases and J shed 0 bases, with 17 bases lying between them. Germline CDR1 is KGHDR and CDR2 is SFDVKD. This CDR3 is 18 amino acids long. CDR3 loop: CATSDSLGHMTSTDTQYF. DNA for the CDR3: TGTGCCACCAGTGATTCCCTGGGACACATGACTAGCACAGATACGCAGTATTTT.

This clonotype was counted between two and nine times. Germline and junction disagree at one end, which may indicate a read error. The V and J genes are TRBV7-7 and TRBJ2-3; no definite D call. This CDR3 comprises 16 residues. CDR1 and CDR2 (germline): SSHAT, FNYEAQ (reference sequence). CDR3 sequence: CASSPLTGSSTDTQYF. The CDR3 region has the DNA TGTGCTAGCAGCCCGTTGACGGGTTCTAGCACAGATACGCAGTATTTT.

This clonotype was seen at least ten times. The chain has TRBV25-1 and TRBJ2-5, with 8 bases that match TRBD2. Germline V gives CDR1 MGHDK, CDR2 SYGVNS. The CDR3 loop spans 12 amino acids. V lost 8 bases, J lost 4 bases, and 3 bases stayed unmatched. CDR3 DNA sequence: TGTGCCAGCCGGGGGGGCGGAGAGACCCAGTACTTC. Amino acid sequence: CASRGGGETQYF.

This clonotype came up many times. The CDR3 bases are TGCAGTGCTAGAGACACGCCGGGACTTATGAACACCGGGGAGCTGTTTTTT. Translated, it gives CSARDTPGLMNTGELFF. The chain carries TRBV20-1 and TRBJ2-2; a weak D match, TRBD2 (6 bases). CDR3 length: 17 amino acids. Germline V lookup: CDR1 DFQATT, CDR2 SNEGSKA (reference sequence). V lost 0 bases to trimming and J lost 1 base, with 15 bases between them.

This rearrangement joins TRBV5-5 to TRBJ2-1; no definite D call. With 2 bases removed from V and 2 bases from J, the gap between germline ends came to 14 bases. Germline loops: CDR1 SGHKS, CDR2 YYEKEE (reference sequence). The CDR3 loop spans 16 amino acids. The CDR3 loop is CASSFVVRVTYNEQFF. The CDR3 region has the DNA TGTGCCAGCAGCTTTGTTGTAAGGGTAACCTACAATGAGCAGTTCTTC. The variable domain in full, with the rest retrieved from reference TRBV5-5 and TRBJ2-1, is DAGVTQSPTHLIKTRGQQVTLRCSPISGHKSVSWYQQVLGQGPQFIFQYYEKEERGRGNFPDRFSARQFPNYSSELNVNALLLGDSALYLCASSFVVRVTYNEQFFGPGTRLTVL.

This clonotype was seen at least ten times. The chain couples TRBV20-1 to TRBJ2-5; D is unresolved. Per germline, CDR1 DFQATT and CDR2 SNEGSKA (reference sequence). Between the trimmed V and J ends, which lost 5 bases and 4 bases, there was a span of 11 bases. The CDR3 runs 12 residues. The CDR3 loop reads CSAWTGTETQYF. CDR3 in DNA: TGCAGTGCTTGGACCGGAACAGAGACCCAGTACTTC.

This clonotype was seen repeatedly, ten times or more. The gene calls are TRBV4-3 and TRBJ1-2; perhaps TRBD1 as D (6 bases). The CDR3 contains 15 residues. Per the germline V gene, CDR1 is LGHNA and CDR2 is YSLEER. Trimming left V 0 bases short and J 4 bases short, with 12 bases between. The CDR3 DNA is TGCGCCAGCAGCCAAGAACAGGGAACAATCTATGGCTACACCTTC. It specifies CASSQEQGTIYGYTF.

This clonotype was seen at least ten times. This sequence joins TRBV20-1 and TRBJ2-1, with D perhaps TRBD2 (5 bases). The CDR3 contains 17 residues. The V and J ends lost 3 bases and 5 bases respectively, with 23 bases between them. Germline assignment: CDR1 DFQATT and CDR2 SNEGSKA (reference sequence). CDR3 bases: TGCAGTGCTAGTGCCAACTTACGTCTGGCGGGTCACAATGAGCAGTTCTTC. Protein: CSASANLRLAGHNEQFF.

A word on this clonotype: A much bigger clone sits one base away, suggesting this may be a read error. The chain couples TRBV11-3 to TRBJ2-7; D gene unclear. Looked up from germline, CDR1 is SGHNT and CDR2 is YENEEA. The CDR3 consists of 11 residues. This CDR3 reads CANSPPYEQYF. The CDR3 bases are TGTGCCAACAGCCCTCCATACGAGCAGTACTTC.

The table lists this clonotype with many counts. V usage is TRBV27 and J usage is TRBJ2-7; a weak D match, TRBD1 (6 bases). The V gene lost 2 bases and the J gene lost 7 bases, with 18 bases spanning the gap. The CDR3 covers 15 residues. CDR1 is MNHEY, CDR2 SMNVEV, per germline (reference sequence). The CDR3 reads CASSLQPGQASEQYF. The CDR3 nucleotides read TGTGCCAGCAGTTTACAGCCGGGACAAGCCTCTGAGCAGTACTTC.

This clonotype was counted many times. This chain connects TRBV4-1 to TRBJ2-2; D is perhaps TRBD1 (6 bases). The germline V gene has CDR1 MGHRA and CDR2 YSYEKL. V lost 3 bases and J lost 4, with 15 bases in between. The CDR3 totals 16 residues. CDR3 nucleotide sequence: TGCGCCAGCAGCCATAAAGGGGGTCGGAGCACCGGGGAGCTGTTTTTT. As protein: CASSHKGGRSTGELFF.

This clonotype was counted many times. V gene TRBV7-2 combines with J gene TRBJ1-1; perhaps TRBD1 as D (5 bases). CDR1 and CDR2 (germline): SGHTA, FQGNSA. The CDR3 has 15 amino acids. V shed 6 bases and J shed 1 base, with 15 bases lying between them. The DNA for the CDR3 is TGTGCCAGCAGTCTTGGGCGGGGCCCGAACACTGAAGCTTTCTTT. Amino acids: CASSLGRGPNTEAFF.

This clonotype was seen many times. The chain has TRBV15 and TRBJ2-1, with 12 bases aligning to TRBD2. Germline lookup yields CDR1 LNHNV and CDR2 YYDKDF (reference sequence). This CDR3 is 19 amino acids long. Germline trimming cut 4 bases from V and 2 bases from J; bases unmatched to any gene: 12. Written as DNA, the CDR3 is TGTGCCACCAGCAACTACCCCCTCAGGACTAGCGGGACCTACAATGAGCAGTTCTTC. The encoded protein is CATSNYPLRTSGTYNEQFF.

This clonotype was observed a few times. The V and J genes are TRBV6-1 and TRBJ1-1; 7 bases align to TRBD1. The CDR3 is 15 residues long. The V gene's germline CDR1 is MNHNS and CDR2 SASEGT. J was trimmed by 4 bases and V by 6 bases; bases with no gene match: 11. CDR3 DNA: TGTGCCAGCAGCCCCGACAGGGCGGTAGTCACTGAAGCTTTCTTT. Residues: CASSPDRAVVTEAFF.

This clonotype was observed at least ten times. The rearrangement links TRBV15 to TRBJ2-2, with D maybe TRBD2 (5 bases). Trimming stripped 3 bases from V and 6 bases from J, with 8 bases between. The CDR3 consists of 13 residues. Germline V lookup: CDR1 LNHNV, CDR2 YYDKDF (reference sequence). CDR3 nucleotides: TGTGCCACCAGCAGGACTATGGCCGGGGAGCTGTTTTTT. Amino acids: CATSRTMAGELFF. Full variable domain (missing parts from reference TRBV15 and TRBJ2-2): DAMVIQNPRYQVTQFGKPVTLSCSQTLNHNVMYWYQQKSSQAPKLLFHYYDKDFNNEADTPDNFQSRRPNTSFCFLDIRSPGLGDTAMYLCATSRTMAGELFFGEGSRLTVL.

There are many counts of this clonotype. The chain recombines TRBV5-6 with TRBJ2-3; a possible D gene is TRBD1 (6 bases). Germline assignment: CDR1 SGHDT and CDR2 YYEEEE. The CDR3 has 16 amino acids. V lost 4 bases, J lost 0 bases, and 15 bases lay in between. The CDR3 region is CASSPLGTPSTDTQYF. CDR3 nucleotide sequence: TGTGCCAGCAGCCCCCTCGGGACACCTAGCACAGATACGCAGTATTTT.

This clonotype was picked up many times. The chain carries TRBV10-3 and TRBJ2-5; D is unresolved. Germline CDR1 is ENHRY and CDR2 is SYGVKD. Trimming left V 8 bases short and J 3 bases short, with 13 bases between. The CDR3 covers 13 residues. The CDR3 is CAILEDGKETQYF. As DNA, the CDR3 is TGTGCCATCCTAGAGGACGGAAAAGAGACCCAGTACTTC.

The chain recombines TRBV7-9 with TRBJ2-1, with D uncertain. V was pared by 6 bases and J by 0 bases, with 15 bases between. CDR3 size: 16 residues. Germline CDR1 SEHNR, CDR2 FQNEAQ (reference sequence). The CDR3 bases are TGTGCCAGCAGACCAGAACAGCCGAGCTCCTACAATGAGCAGTTCTTC. This sequence encodes CASRPEQPSSYNEQFF.

This clonotype was seen at least ten times. V and J are TRBV18 and TRBJ2-7; D may be TRBD1 or TRBD2 (6 bases each). V dropped 4 bases and J dropped 4 bases, with 11 bases sitting between them. CDR3 length equals 13 residues. Germline CDR1 and CDR2: KGHSH and LQKENI. This CDR3 is CASSHTGRYEQYF. The CDR3 nucleotides are TGTGCCAGCTCACATACAGGGAGGTACGAGCAGTACTTC. Supplemented by reference TRBV18 and TRBJ2-7, the full variable domain reads NAGVMQNPRHLVRRRGQEARLRCSPMKGHSHVYWYRQLPEEGLKFMVYLQKENIIDESGMPKERFSAEFPKEGPSILRIQQVVRGDSAAYFCASSHTGRYEQYFGPGTRLTVT.